The table lists the clone carrying this T cell receptor beta chain with a few counts. The data originate from a study of identical twins. This CDR3 region has 16 residues. V shed 4 bases and J shed 4 bases, with 17 bases lying between them. Germline assignment: CDR1 KGHDR and CDR2 SFDVKD. Every donor was a healthy Caucasian. Using its own MiXCR run on the 5' RACE reads, TCRdb lists one record per CDR3 protein. The sample holds about 240,000 distinct CDR3 sequences, more than 9% seen once. This sequence originates from a man aged 50-60 years in good health. This rearrangement joins TRBV24-1 to TRBJ2-3; no firm D call. The sequenced sample was memory T cells sorted from blood. CDR3 loop: CATSDLSAGRADTQYF. CDR3 nucleotides: TGTGCCACCAGTGACCTATCGGCAGGTCGAGCAGATACGCAGTATTTT.